One and the same sample provided the 15 T cell receptor beta chains below, sequenced in a study of CD8 T cells in ankylosing spondylitis. TCRdb reprocessed the 5' RACE reads with MiXCR, giving one entry per CDR3 protein. The repertoire holds about 260,000 distinct CDR3 sequences, with 20% as singletons. The sequenced sample was blood, either unsorted or a sorted T cell fraction (not recorded which). These receptors came from a male donor with ankylosing spondylitis or in good health (not recorded which).

This clonotype has just a few counts. The rearrangement uses TRBV7-9 and TRBJ1-1, with TRBD1 as a possible D gene (6 bases). Germline loops: CDR1 SEHNR, CDR2 FQNEAQ (reference sequence). V lost 4 bases and J 2 bases, leaving 11 bases between the germline ends. This CDR3 is 14 amino acids long. CDR3 DNA sequence: TGTGCCAGCAGCTACGTACAGGGAAACACTGAAGCTTTCTTT. The encoded protein is CASSYVQGNTEAFF.

This clonotype appeared a few times. The chain joins TRBV12-3 or TRBV12-4 to TRBJ2-1; 10 bases map to TRBD2. The V segment lost 0 bases and the J segment 7 bases; nucleotides outside the gene matches: 21. This CDR3 comprises 21 residues. The CDR3 region is CASSLAQWKAGGWRGLNEQFF. The CDR3 DNA follows: TGTGCCAGCAGTTTAGCGCAGTGGAAAGCGGGAGGGTGGAGGGGGCTTAATGAGCAGTTCTTC.

This clonotype was observed a handful of times. The genes are TRBV11-2 and TRBJ2-1; 12 bases match TRBD2. Germline V gene sequence: CDR1 SGHAT, CDR2 FQNNGV. V shed 4 bases, J shed 4 bases, and the junction held 11 bases outside the gene matches. This CDR3 is built from 18 residues. CDR3 sequence reads: CASSSPTSGGDFYNEQFF. The CDR3 DNA follows: TGTGCCAGCAGCTCGCCGACTAGCGGGGGAGATTTTTACAATGAGCAGTTCTTC.

The CDR3 is CASSQVQNEKLFF. DNA for the CDR3: TGTGCCAGCAGCCAAGTACAGAATGAAAAACTGTTTTTT. The genes are TRBV3-1 and TRBJ1-4; unclear D gene. Between the trimmed V and J ends, which lost 1 base and 5 bases, there was a span of 5 bases. Germline values: CDR1 LGHDT, CDR2 YNNKEL (reference sequence). There are 13 residues in the CDR3.

The chain employs TRBV7-2 and TRBJ1-6, with D perhaps matching TRBD1 (5 bases). The CDR3 is 16 residues long. In germline, CDR1 is SGHTA, CDR2 FQGNSA. V was shortened by 2 bases and J by 2 bases, with 10 bases between the two germline ends. CDR3 in amino acids: CASSLMGTPYNSPLHF. CDR3 nucleotide sequence: TGTGCCAGCAGCTTAATGGGGACGCCCTATAATTCACCCCTCCACTTT.

This chain's CDR3 is CASSSDPTGTGELFF. In DNA form, the CDR3 reads TGTGCCAGCAGCTCGGATCCGACGGGCACCGGGGAGCTGTTTTTT. The V and J genes are TRBV5-6 and TRBJ2-2; D is ambiguous. Germline CDR1 reads SGHDT; CDR2 reads YYEEEE. Trimming shortened V by 3 bases and J by 4 bases, and 13 bases separated the two germline ends. The CDR3 has 15 residues.

V is TRBV20-1 and J is TRBJ2-1, with 8 bases matching TRBD1. Germline CDR1 DFQATT, CDR2 SNEGSKA (reference sequence). The CDR3 is 15 residues long. With V trimmed by 6 bases and J by 5 bases, 12 bases remained unmatched. CDR3 loop: CSAPYRQGIHNEQFF. The CDR3 DNA reads as TGCAGTGCCCCCTACCGACAGGGGATCCACAATGAGCAGTTCTTC.

The chain carries TRBV10-3 and TRBJ2-7; no firm D call. The CDR3 loop spans 13 amino acids. V lost 11 bases and J 3 bases, leaving 17 bases between the germline ends. The germline gives CDR1 ENHRY, CDR2 SYGVKD. CDR3 residues: CASSQERDYEQYV. The CDR3 coding sequence is TGTGCCTCGAGCCAGGAAAGGGACTACGAGCAGTACGTC.

This chain links TRBV12-3 or TRBV12-4 with TRBJ2-7; D is possibly TRBD1 or TRBD2 (5 bases each). Trimming stripped 1 base from V and 2 bases from J, with 9 bases between. The CDR3 spans 14 residues. CDR3: CASSLGDGPYEQYV. CDR3 in DNA: TGTGCCAGCAGTTTAGGGGACGGACCCTACGAGCAGTACGTC.

This clonotype was detected a few times. The gene calls are TRBV6-1 and TRBJ1-5; TRBD1 might be the D (5 bases). V gave up 2 bases and J gave up 6 bases, with 14 bases separating them. The CDR3 has 15 amino acids. CDR1 MNHNS and CDR2 SASEGT come from the germline V gene. The CDR3 nucleotides read TGTGCCAGCAGTGAACCAGGGAGGTTCGGTCAGCCCCAGCATTTT. This codes for CASSEPGRFGQPQHF.

This clonotype was detected a few times. The CDR3 protein is CASSQLQGRTEAFF. The CDR3, as DNA: TGTGCCAGCAGCCAATTACAGGGGCGCACTGAAGCTTTCTTT. This chain uses TRBV3-1 with TRBJ1-1; 7 nucleotides line up with TRBD1. The ends lost 2 bases at V and 4 bases at J; junction bases unmatched: 4. Germline-derived CDR1 and CDR2 are LGHDT and YNNKEL (reference sequence). CDR3 length: 14 residues. The whole variable domain, remainder taken from reference TRBV3-1 and TRBJ1-1, is DTAVSQTPKYLVTQMGNDKSIKCEQNLGHDTMYWYKQDSKKFLKIMFSYNNKELIINETVPNRFSPKSPDKAHLNLHINSLELGDSAVYFCASSQLQGRTEAFFGQGTRLTVV.

CDR3 region: CASSSPDEAFF. Written as DNA, the CDR3 is TGTGCCAGCAGTTCCCCGGATGAAGCTTTCTTT. This chain joins TRBV12-3 or TRBV12-4 and TRBJ1-1; D call uncertain. The CDR3 consists of 11 residues. V gave up 4 bases and J gave up 7 bases, with 7 bases separating them.

This chain links TRBV6-5 with TRBJ2-2; the D gene is possibly TRBD1 (6 bases). CDR3 size: 17 residues. V was pared by 2 bases and J by 2 bases, with 15 bases between. Germline V gene lookup returns CDR1 MNHEY and CDR2 SVGAGI. The CDR3 coding sequence is TGTGCCAGCAGTTACCAGAAAGGGACAACAAACACCGGGGAGCTGTTTTTT. This gives the protein CASSYQKGTTNTGELFF.

This clonotype was counted at least ten times. The V gene is TRBV29-1, the J gene TRBJ2-2; D may be TRBD2 (5 bases). V shed 5 bases and J shed 6 bases, with 13 bases lying between them. The CDR3 is made up of 13 amino acids. The germline CDR1 and CDR2 sequences are SQVTM and ANQGSEA. The CDR3: CSVLQRRSGELFF. In DNA, the CDR3 is TGCAGCGTTCTGCAGCGGCGGTCCGGGGAGCTGTTTTTT.

The table lists this clonotype with many counts. V and J are TRBV20-1 and TRBJ2-3, with D possibly being TRBD2 (5 bases). Germline lookup yields CDR1 DFQATT and CDR2 SNEGSKA (reference sequence). There are 15 residues in the CDR3. V was clipped by 3 bases and J by 1 base, with 14 bases between them. The CDR3 nucleotides are TGCAGTGCTAGGAAACTAGGATTGGGCACAGATACGCAGTATTTT. Residues: CSARKLGLGTDTQYF.